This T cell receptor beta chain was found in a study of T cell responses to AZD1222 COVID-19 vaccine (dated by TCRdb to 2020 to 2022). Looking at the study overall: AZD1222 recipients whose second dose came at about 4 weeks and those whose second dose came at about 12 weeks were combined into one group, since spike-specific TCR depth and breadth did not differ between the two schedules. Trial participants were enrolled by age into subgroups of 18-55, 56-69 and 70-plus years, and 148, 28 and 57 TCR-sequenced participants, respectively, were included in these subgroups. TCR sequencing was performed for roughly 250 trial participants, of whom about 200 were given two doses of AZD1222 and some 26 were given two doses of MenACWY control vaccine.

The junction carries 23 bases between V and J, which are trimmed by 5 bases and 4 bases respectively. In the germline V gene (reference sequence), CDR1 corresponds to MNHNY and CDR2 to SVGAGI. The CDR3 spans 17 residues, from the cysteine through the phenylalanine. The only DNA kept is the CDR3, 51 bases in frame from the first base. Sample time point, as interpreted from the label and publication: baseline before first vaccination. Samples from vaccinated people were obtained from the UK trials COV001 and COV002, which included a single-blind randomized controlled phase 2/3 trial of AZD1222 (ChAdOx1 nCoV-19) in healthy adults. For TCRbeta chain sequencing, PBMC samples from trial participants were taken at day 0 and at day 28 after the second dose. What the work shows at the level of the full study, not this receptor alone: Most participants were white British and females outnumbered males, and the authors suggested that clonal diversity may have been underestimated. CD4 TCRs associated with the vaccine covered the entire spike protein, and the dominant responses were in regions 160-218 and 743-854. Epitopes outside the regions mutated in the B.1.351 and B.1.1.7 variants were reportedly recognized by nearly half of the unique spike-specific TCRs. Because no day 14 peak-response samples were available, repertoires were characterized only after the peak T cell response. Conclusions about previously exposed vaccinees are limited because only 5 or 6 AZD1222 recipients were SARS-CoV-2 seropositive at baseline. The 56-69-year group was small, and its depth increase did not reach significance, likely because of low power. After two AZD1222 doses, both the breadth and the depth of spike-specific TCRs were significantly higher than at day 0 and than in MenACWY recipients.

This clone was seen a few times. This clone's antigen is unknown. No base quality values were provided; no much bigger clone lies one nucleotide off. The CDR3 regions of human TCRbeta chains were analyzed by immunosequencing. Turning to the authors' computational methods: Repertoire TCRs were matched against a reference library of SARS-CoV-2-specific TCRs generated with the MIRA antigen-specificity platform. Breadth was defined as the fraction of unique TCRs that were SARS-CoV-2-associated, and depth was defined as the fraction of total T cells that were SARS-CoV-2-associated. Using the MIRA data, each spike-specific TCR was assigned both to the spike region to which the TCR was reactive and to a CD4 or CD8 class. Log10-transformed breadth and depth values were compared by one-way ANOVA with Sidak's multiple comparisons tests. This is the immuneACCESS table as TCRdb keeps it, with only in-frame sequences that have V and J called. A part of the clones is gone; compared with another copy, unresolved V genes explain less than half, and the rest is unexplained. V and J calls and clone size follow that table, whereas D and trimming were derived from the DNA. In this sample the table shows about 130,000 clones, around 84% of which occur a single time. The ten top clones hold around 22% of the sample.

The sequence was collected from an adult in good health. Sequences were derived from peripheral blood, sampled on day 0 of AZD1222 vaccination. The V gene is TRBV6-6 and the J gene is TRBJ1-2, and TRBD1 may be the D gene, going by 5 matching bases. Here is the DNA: TGTGCCAGCAGTCGGGGACCCGGAGAGAGGGAGCGCTATGGCTACACCTTC. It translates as CASSRGPGERERYGYTF.